Listed here are 7 T cell receptor beta chains from one sample, sequenced in a study of OX40 agonist ivuxolimab in advanced cancers. Repertoires were generated with immunoSEQ multiplex PCR, while TCRdb's copy carries only in-frame clones and drops some. The data hold 30,000 to 35,000 clones, with around 81% observed a single time. Sequences were derived from CD4+ or CD8+ T cells sorted from blood, sampled in a trial of the OX40 agonist ivuxolimab. These receptors all stem from an adult with an advanced solid tumor such as melanoma, head and neck, liver or kidney cancer.

The chain joins TRBV6-1 to TRBJ1-5; a possible D gene is TRBD1 (5 bases). The V gene lost 0 bases and the J gene lost 4 bases, with 7 bases spanning the gap. The germline V gene encodes CDR1 MNHNS and CDR2 SASEGT. The CDR3 sequence is 14 residues long. The CDR3 protein is CASSEAGVNQPQHF. The CDR3 nucleotides are TGTGCCAGCAGTGAAGCGGGGGTTAATCAGCCCCAGCATTTT.

This clone has just one count. The chain recombines TRBV4-3 with TRBJ1-2, with D unclear. Germline CDR1 is LGHNA and CDR2 is YSLEER. The CDR3 consists of 14 residues. The V and J ends lost 0 bases and 3 bases respectively, with 8 bases between them. The DNA for the CDR3 is TGCGCCAGCAGCCAAGACTATGGGGACTATGGCTACACCTTC. Translating it yields CASSQDYGDYGYTF.

The CDR3 DNA follows: TGTGCCAGCAGCTTAACGGGACAGGAACAAGAGACCCAGTACTTC. It translates to CASSLTGQEQETQYF. The rearrangement uses TRBV7-2 and TRBJ2-5; 8 nucleotides align to TRBD1. Per the germline V gene, CDR1 is SGHTA and CDR2 is FQGNSA. This CDR3 has 15 residues. Trimming cost V 2 bases and J 2 bases; bases outside gene matches: 4.

The chain employs TRBV6-6 and TRBJ1-6; no firm D call. Germline CDR1 reads MNHNY; CDR2 reads SVGAGI (reference sequence). V shed 2 bases and J shed 9 bases, with 11 bases lying between them. The length of the CDR3 is 14 residues. For the CDR3, the DNA is TGTGCCAGCAGTTACGATGTAGAGACTTCACCCCTCCACTTT. Translation gives CASSYDVETSPLHF.

This clone was seen only once. The rearrangement uses TRBV6-5 and TRBJ1-2, with D hard to call. Trimming cost V 6 bases and J 7 bases, with 15 bases left between them. CDR1 is MNHEY and CDR2 is SVGAGI in the germline V gene. This CDR3 has 13 residues. CDR3 bases: TGTGCCAGCAGGTATAAGGTTGTGTCTGGCTACACCTTC. Protein product: CASRYKVVSGYTF.

The gene calls are TRBV7-6 and TRBJ2-5; no clear D gene. CDR1 and CDR2 (germline): SGHVS, FNYEAQ. The CDR3 has 13 residues. The V gene lost 3 bases and the J gene lost 4 bases, with 9 bases spanning the gap. Here the CDR3 DNA reads TGTGCCAGCAGCTTTCTCAACGGAGAGACCCAGTACTTC. Residues: CASSFLNGETQYF.

V is TRBV4-1 and J is TRBJ2-1; D may be TRBD2 (7 bases). The germline CDR1 and CDR2 sequences are MGHRA and YSYEKL. CDR3 size: 18 residues. V gave up 4 bases and J gave up 5 bases, with 24 bases separating them. The CDR3 sequence: CASSPGGGGPRMNNEQFF. CDR3 DNA: TGCGCCAGCAGCCCCGGAGGGGGAGGGCCCCGTATGAACAATGAGCAGTTCTTC.